The source of this T cell receptor (beta chain) is a study of blood T cell repertoires in COVID-19. V shed 3 bases and J 0 bases; nucleotides not matched to a gene: 7. The germline gives CDR1 SGDLS, CDR2 YYNGEE. The CDR3 consists of 18 residues. In the study's own analysis: Scientists estimated how many nucleated cells there were by amplifying reference gene primers. TCRdb keeps only in-frame clones here, not all; method: immunoSEQ multiplex PCR. V and J calls and clone size are as listed in that table; D and trimming were resolved from the DNA. This sample has 200,000 to 250,000 clones; roughly 80% occur once, and the top ten carry 8% to 13%.

V is TRBV9 and J is TRBJ2-6, with 9 bases aligning to TRBD1. The sequence came from a woman aged 80 or over with acute or convalescent COVID-19. Sequenced input: peripheral blood. The CDR3 DNA reads TGTGCCAGCAGCGATCGGGACAGGGAGAGCTCTGGGGCCAACGTCCTGACTTTC. Translated: CASSDRDRESSGANVLTF.